This T cell receptor beta chain was documented in a study of shared clonotypes between healthy human individuals. CD45RO-negative, CCR7-positively selected cells formed the naive CD8 fraction, excluding terminally differentiated effector memory CD45RA+ cells. The CDR3 runs 14 residues. V shed 7 bases and J shed 5 bases, with 15 bases lying between them. Germline loops: CDR1 MDHEN, CDR2 SYDVKM. Assay used: immunoSEQ multiplex PCR; TCRdb lists only in-frame clones, some missing. The sample consists of 1.5 million to 2.5 million clones, just under 95% of them appearing once. Material: naive CD8+ T cells sorted from blood. The rearrangement joins TRBV28 to TRBJ2-1, with D possibly TRBD2 on 5 matching bases. This receptor was identified in a man younger than 35 in good health. The DNA for the CDR3 is TGTGCCAGCATCAGTCCGGGAAGGGACAATGAGCAGTTCTTC. It translates to CASISPGRDNEQFF.